These T cell receptor beta chains were read from a single sample in a study of CD8+ T cells in alopecia areata. Only in-frame clones appear in the TCRdb table, and some are missing; sequencing was by immunoSEQ multiplex PCR. Of 9,500 to 15,000 clones in the sample, 60% were seen once. Sequenced input: skin. All receptors derive from a human donor with alopecia areata. Both conserved end residues are part of each CDR3. A D gene is named only where the DNA matches it firmly. The size entry is marked missing in some rows and otherwise reads once, few, many or a size class.

abundance: NA; v_gene: TRBV9; j_gene: TRBJ2-1; d_gene: NA; CDR3nt: TGTGCCAGCAGCGTAGCCTACGGGGTTCAGGGGACTGACAATGAGCAGTTCTTC; CDR3aa: CASSVAYGVQGTDNEQFF
abundance: NA; v_gene: TRBV29-1; j_gene: TRBJ1-1; d_gene: TRBD1; CDR3nt: TGCAGCGTTGACCGGACAGGGAACACTGAAGCTTTCTTT; CDR3aa: CSVDRTGNTEAFF
abundance: once; v_gene: TRBV30; j_gene: TRBJ1-2; d_gene: TRBD1; CDR3nt: TGTGCCTGGAGCCGGGACAGGGGGCCTGGAAACTATGGCTACACCTTC; CDR3aa: CAWSRDRGPGNYGYTF
abundance: large; v_gene: TRBV5-4; j_gene: TRBJ2-5; d_gene: NA; CDR3nt: TGTGCCAGCAGCGGCCTAAGTGAGACCCAGTACTTC; CDR3aa: CASSGLSETQYF
abundance: NA; v_gene: TRBV6-5; j_gene: TRBJ1-5; d_gene: NA; CDR3nt: TGTGCCAGCAGTTACTCGTTGGGCAATCAGCCCCAGCATTTT; CDR3aa: CASSYSLGNQPQHF
abundance: few; v_gene: TRBV19; j_gene: TRBJ2-1; d_gene: NA; CDR3nt: TGTGCCAGTAGTATCAGGGGAGGCTACAATGAGCAGTTCTTC; CDR3aa: CASSIRGGYNEQFF
abundance: NA; v_gene: TRBV4-2; j_gene: TRBJ2-3; d_gene: NA; CDR3nt: TGTGCCAGCAGCCAAGGGGCCTGGGAAAGGGGTGCAGATACGCAGTATTTT; CDR3aa: CASSQGAWERGADTQYF
abundance: NA; v_gene: TRBV28; j_gene: TRBJ2-5; d_gene: TRBD2; CDR3nt: TGTGCCAGCAGTTTAAGTTCCGGGACTACAACAGAGACCCAGTACTTC; CDR3aa: CASSLSSGTTTETQYF
abundance: NA; v_gene: TRBV14; j_gene: TRBJ2-7; d_gene: NA; CDR3nt: TGTGCCAGCAGCCAACAGGGATTTTACGAGCAGTACTTC; CDR3aa: CASSQQGFYEQYF
abundance: NA; v_gene: TRBV5-4; j_gene: TRBJ2-3; d_gene: TRBD2; CDR3nt: TGTGCCAGCAGCTCGAGCGGGAGCCTGAGAAATACGCAGTATTTT; CDR3aa: CASSSSGSLRNTQYF
abundance: NA; v_gene: TRBV5-1; j_gene: TRBJ2-3; d_gene: NA; CDR3nt: TGCGCCAGCAGCTGGCAGGGGAAGGGGGATACGCAGTATTTT; CDR3aa: CASSWQGKGDTQYF
abundance: NA; v_gene: TRBV19; j_gene: TRBJ2-1; d_gene: TRBD1; CDR3nt: TGTGCCAGTAGCCCCCGGACAGGTGGAGAGCAGTTCTTC; CDR3aa: CASSPRTGGEQFF
abundance: few; v_gene: TRBV6-4; j_gene: TRBJ2-1; d_gene: NA; CDR3nt: TGTGCCAGCAGTGTAAAAGCGGTGGACTACAATGAGCAGTTCTTC; CDR3aa: CASSVKAVDYNEQFF
abundance: NA; v_gene: TRBV4-1; j_gene: TRBJ2-7; d_gene: NA; CDR3nt: TGCGCCAGCAGCCAATACGCAGGGGTCGTAATGGAAGTTGTCGAGCAGTACTTC; CDR3aa: CASSQYAGVVMEVVEQYF
abundance: NA; v_gene: TRBV19; j_gene: TRBJ2-1; d_gene: TRBD2; CDR3nt: TGTGCCAGTAGTATAGAAACTAGCGTATGGAATGAGCAGTTCTTC; CDR3aa: CASSIETSVWNEQFF
abundance: NA; v_gene: TRBV6-1; j_gene: TRBJ2-1; d_gene: TRBD2; CDR3nt: TGTGCCAGCAGTACTAGCGGGAGACACAATGAGCAGTTCTTC; CDR3aa: CASSTSGRHNEQFF
abundance: NA; v_gene: TRBV7-9; j_gene: TRBJ1-1; d_gene: NA; CDR3nt: TGTGCCAGCAGCTTAGTTTTCAGGGGCACTGAAGCTTTCTTT; CDR3aa: CASSLVFRGTEAFF
abundance: NA; v_gene: TRBV9; j_gene: TRBJ2-7; d_gene: NA; CDR3nt: TGTGCCAGCAGTACAACTAGCAGGGCCTACGAGCAGTACTTC; CDR3aa: CASSTTSRAYEQYF
abundance: NA; v_gene: TRBV5-1; j_gene: TRBJ2-1; d_gene: TRBD1; CDR3nt: TGCGCCAGCAGCGCCGGGGACAGGGGGACCCTCAATGAGCAGTTCTTC; CDR3aa: CASSAGDRGTLNEQFF
abundance: NA; v_gene: TRBV28; j_gene: TRBJ2-1; d_gene: TRBD2; CDR3nt: TGTGCCAGCAGGGGTAGCGGGAGACAAGGCATCTACAATGAGCAGTTCTTC; CDR3aa: CASRGSGRQGIYNEQFF
abundance: NA; v_gene: TRBV11-2; j_gene: TRBJ2-2; d_gene: NA; CDR3nt: TGTGCCAGCAGCTTAGAATCCTCCGGGGAGCTGTTTTTT; CDR3aa: CASSLESSGELFF
abundance: few; v_gene: TRBV6-5; j_gene: TRBJ2-1; d_gene: TRBD1; CDR3nt: TGTGCCAGCAGTTCCACAGGGGCTTTCTACAATGAGCAGTTCTTC; CDR3aa: CASSSTGAFYNEQFF
abundance: NA; v_gene: TRBV18; j_gene: TRBJ1-1; d_gene: NA; CDR3nt: TGTGCCAGCTCCCCTATCCCGGGCCCGGCGGACACTGAAGCTTTCTTT; CDR3aa: CASSPIPGPADTEAFF
abundance: NA; v_gene: TRBV7-3; j_gene: TRBJ2-3; d_gene: TRBD2; CDR3nt: TGTGCCAGCAGCTTAGCGGGAGGGAGGAACACAGATACGCAGTATTTT; CDR3aa: CASSLAGGRNTDTQYF
abundance: few; v_gene: TRBV6-5; j_gene: TRBJ2-7; d_gene: NA; CDR3nt: TGTGCCAGCAGTTACTCGAACTTAGGCTCCTACGAGCAGTACTTC; CDR3aa: CASSYSNLGSYEQYF
abundance: NA; v_gene: TRBV6-5; j_gene: TRBJ2-1; d_gene: TRBD1; CDR3nt: TGTGCCAGCAGTTCCGGGACAGGGCAGGAGGGGCAGTTCTTC; CDR3aa: CASSSGTGQEGQFF
abundance: NA; v_gene: TRBV19; j_gene: TRBJ2-1; d_gene: TRBD2; CDR3nt: TGTGCCAGTAGTTTTACTAGCGGGTCCTACAATGAGCAGTTCTTC; CDR3aa: CASSFTSGSYNEQFF
abundance: NA; v_gene: TRBV6-1; j_gene: TRBJ2-5; d_gene: TRBD2; CDR3nt: TGTGCCAGCAGTCCGCTAGCGGGAAATCCGGACCAGTACTTC; CDR3aa: CASSPLAGNPDQYF